The 24 T cell receptor beta chains below were found in one sample sequenced in a study of blood T cell repertoires in COVID-19. Some clones are missing from TCRdb's copy, which holds only in-frame ones; the method was immunoSEQ multiplex PCR. This table has around 270,000 clones, around nine tenths appearing once. The sample comprised PBMCs or T cells enriched from blood (not recorded which). These receptor sequences come from a woman between 40 and 55 years old who had been exposed to COVID-19.

This clone was found many times. The V call is TRBV7-3, the J call TRBJ2-3; possibly TRBD1 for D (5 bases). The CDR3 length is 14 residues. The V gene lost 2 bases and the J gene lost 2 bases, with 8 bases spanning the gap. Germline lookup yields CDR1 SGHTA and CDR2 FQGTGA. The CDR3 loop reads CASSLLGLTDTQYF. The DNA of the CDR3 is TGTGCCAGCAGCTTATTGGGGCTCACAGATACGCAGTATTTT.

The genes are TRBV2 and TRBJ2-5; D is undetermined. Per the germline V gene, CDR1 is SNHLY and CDR2 is FYNNEI. The V and J ends lost 7 bases and 1 base respectively, with 10 bases between them. This CDR3 spans 13 amino acids. The chain's CDR3 is CASIRVFQETQYF. The CDR3 coding sequence is TGTGCCAGCATACGGGTTTTCCAAGAGACCCAGTACTTC.

The chain recombines TRBV7-9 with TRBJ1-6, with TRBD1 identical over 8 bases. J lost 5 bases, V lost 8 bases, and 5 bases had no gene match. Looked up from germline, CDR1 is SEHNR and CDR2 is FQNEAQ (reference sequence). This CDR3 spans 14 amino acids. CDR3 bases: TGTGCCAGCCGCAGGGGGCAGGATAATTCACCCCTCCACTTT. Its protein is CASRRGQDNSPLHF.

V usage is TRBV7-2 and J usage is TRBJ2-5, with D perhaps matching TRBD2 (6 bases). Looked up from germline, CDR1 is SGHTA and CDR2 is FQGNSA. The V gene lost 5 bases and the J gene lost 2 bases, with 9 bases spanning the gap. This CDR3 contains 13 residues. The CDR3 region is CASSRSGQETQYF. The CDR3 DNA reads TGTGCCAGCAGCCGTAGCGGTCAAGAGACCCAGTACTTC.

CDR3 loop: CASSPGPGGNSPLHF. DNA of the CDR3: TGTGCCAGCAGTCCAGGACCAGGAGGCAATTCACCCCTCCACTTT. The rearrangement links TRBV9 to TRBJ1-6; D gene unclear. The CDR3 has 15 residues. CDR1 is SGDLS, CDR2 YYNGEE, per germline. The germline V and J ends were trimmed by 5 bases and 7 bases, with 16 bases remaining between them.

A word on this clone: A clone one base away is much larger, so this may be a read error. The chain joins TRBV5-1 to TRBJ1-2; unclear D gene. The CDR3 covers 14 residues. V was shortened by 0 bases and J by 2 bases, with 8 bases between the two germline ends. Germline V lookup: CDR1 SGHRS, CDR2 YFSETQ. The chain's CDR3 is CASSLEAANYGYTF. DNA for the CDR3: TGCGCCAGCAGCTTGGAGGCAGCGAACTATGGCTACACCTTC. Filled out from reference TRBV5-1 and TRBJ1-2, the complete variable domain reads KAGVTQTPRYLIKTRGQQVTLSCSPISGHRSVSWYQQTPGQGLQFLFEYFSETQRNKGNFPGRFSGRQFSNSRSEMNVSTLELGDSALYLCASSLEAANYGYTFGSGTRLTVV.

The chain links TRBV7-2 to TRBJ2-1, with D hard to call. Germline V gene lookup returns CDR1 SGHTA and CDR2 FQGNSA. The CDR3 runs to 13 residues. The V and J ends lost 1 base and 7 bases respectively, with 8 bases between them. The CDR3 loop is CASSLETGNEQFF. CDR3 DNA sequence: TGTGCCAGCAGCTTAGAGACTGGGAATGAGCAGTTCTTC.

The chain joins TRBV2 to TRBJ2-7, with a weak D call TRBD1 (6 bases). The length of the CDR3 is 15 residues. The V end was cut by 1 base, the J end by 0 bases, with 10 bases between. CDR1 is SNHLY, CDR2 FYNNEI, per germline. The CDR3 sequence is CASSEDRDNSYEQYF. The CDR3 nucleotides are TGTGCCAGCAGTGAAGACCGGGACAACTCCTACGAGCAGTACTTC.

The gene calls are TRBV4-3 and TRBJ2-1; 9 positions agree with TRBD1. The CDR3 contains 17 residues. Germline assignment: CDR1 LGHNA and CDR2 YSLEER. After removal of 0 bases from V and 4 bases from J, the junction contained 7 bases not matched to a gene. The CDR3 nucleotides are TGCGCCAGCAGCCAAGATTGGGACAGGGTATCTTACAATGAGCAGTTCTTC. Encoded protein: CASSQDWDRVSYNEQFF.

The chain employs TRBV3-1 (or the pseudogene TRBV3-2) and TRBJ2-4, with 7 positions matching TRBD2. This CDR3 has 18 amino acids. Trimming cost V 4 bases and J 8 bases; bases outside gene matches: 20. Germline V CDR1 and CDR2: LGHDT, YNNKEL (reference sequence). The CDR3 coding sequence is TGTGCCAGCAGCCCTCTATCAGAGCCGGGATACCGGGGGGACATTCAGTACTTC. The encoded protein is CASSPLSEPGYRGDIQYF.

For this clone: At one of its ends the junction is not consistent with the germline gene, which may arise from a read error. The chain has TRBV5-1 and TRBJ2-3; no reliable D call. Germline CDR1 and CDR2: SGHRS and YFSETQ. The CDR3 extends over 13 amino acids. Here the CDR3 DNA reads TGTGCCAGCAGCTTGGCCAGTTCAGATACGCAGTATTTT. Translating it yields CASSLASSDTQYF.

The chain uses TRBV9 and TRBJ1-6; D remains ambiguous. The CDR3 extends over 16 amino acids. CDR1 SGDLS and CDR2 YYNGEE come from the germline V gene. V was clipped by 9 bases and J by 4 bases, with 20 bases between them. The CDR3 here is CATRDRIVGYNSPLHF. CDR3 in DNA: TGTGCCACCCGGGATAGGATTGTGGGATATAATTCACCCCTCCACTTT. Variable domain in full (rest from reference TRBV9 and TRBJ1-6): DSGVTQTPKHLITATGQRVTLRCSPRSGDLSVYWYQQSLDQGLQFLIQYYNGEERAKGNILERFSAQQFPDLHSELNLSSLELGDSALYFCATRDRIVGYNSPLHFGNGTRLTVT.

The gene calls are TRBV11-2 and TRBJ1-4; D gene unclear. The V gene lost 1 base and the J gene lost 3 bases, with 3 bases spanning the gap. The germline V gene has CDR1 SGHAT and CDR2 FQNNGV. This CDR3 is built from 13 residues. This chain's CDR3 is CASSLASNEKLFF. CDR3 DNA sequence: TGTGCCAGCAGCTTAGCCTCTAATGAAAAACTGTTTTTT. Using reference TRBV11-2 and TRBJ1-4 for the parts outside the CDR3, the full variable domain is EAGVAQSPRYKIIEKRQSVAFWCNPISGHATLYWYQQILGQGPKLLIQFQNNGVVDDSQLPKDRFSAERLKGVDSTLKIQPAKLEDSAVYLCASSLASNEKLFFGSGTQLSVL.

The chain employs TRBV27 and TRBJ1-6; 10 nucleotides agree with TRBD1. Germline assignment: CDR1 MNHEY and CDR2 SMNVEV (reference sequence). The CDR3 is 16 residues long. J lost 7 bases, V lost 5 bases, and 8 bases had no gene match. The CDR3 DNA sequence: TGTGCCAGCAGTCCACCGACAGGGGGCCGGAATTCACCCCTCCACTTT. It is translated as CASSPPTGGRNSPLHF.

The genes are TRBV10-3 and TRBJ1-2; 10 bases map to TRBD1. V trimming: 0 bases; J trimming: 2 bases; junction bases outside the gene matches: 9. Germline CDR1 and CDR2: ENHRY and SYGVKD. This CDR3 is 18 amino acids long. DNA of the CDR3: TGTGCCATCAGTGAGTCGGGACAGGGGTTCTCCGTCAACTATGGCTACACCTTC. Its protein is CAISESGQGFSVNYGYTF.

The chain joins TRBV9 to TRBJ1-5, with TRBD1 matching over 7 bases. This CDR3 has 17 amino acids. J gave up 0 bases and V 0 bases, and 6 bases lay outside the gene matches. Germline lookup yields CDR1 SGDLS and CDR2 YYNGEE. The CDR3 sequence is CASSVGRTGYSNQPQHF. Here the CDR3 DNA reads TGTGCCAGCAGCGTAGGTCGGACAGGATATAGCAATCAGCCCCAGCATTTT.

The chain links TRBV7-2 to TRBJ1-5; D not certain. V was cut by 1 base and J by 5 bases, with 12 bases left in between. The CDR3 totals 15 residues. The germline CDR1 and CDR2 sequences are SGHTA and FQGNSA. The CDR3 coding sequence is TGTGCCAGCAGCTTAGGAGGCAGCAAGTATCAGCCCCAGCATTTT. Translation gives CASSLGGSKYQPQHF.

The CDR3 nucleotides are TGTGCCAGCAGCTTCACGGGCAGGGGCTACGAGCAGTACTTC. Translation gives CASSFTGRGYEQYF. This chain connects TRBV5-6 to TRBJ2-7; possibly TRBD1 for D (6 bases). V dropped 2 bases and J dropped 3 bases, with 12 bases sitting between them. From germline, CDR1 is SGHDT and CDR2 YYEEEE. There are 14 residues in the CDR3.

The chain links TRBV3-1 (or the pseudogene TRBV3-2) to TRBJ1-3; D is unresolved. The ends were cut back, 0 bases at V and 5 bases at J, with 8 bases in the middle. Germline V gene lookup returns CDR1 LGHDT and CDR2 YNNKEL (reference sequence). The CDR3 has 14 residues. The CDR3 nucleotides are TGTGCCAGCAGCCAAGAACGCCAGAGAAACACCATATATTTT. Protein sequence: CASSQERQRNTIYF.

The V and J genes are TRBV25-1 and TRBJ2-5; TRBD2 might be the D (5 bases). V shed 1 base and J shed 2 bases, with 11 bases lying between them. The CDR3 spans 15 residues. Germline CDR1 is MGHDK and CDR2 is SYGVNS. The CDR3 bases are TGTGCCAGCAGTGAATTCGGGGAAGAGCAAGAGACCCAGTACTTC. Its protein is CASSEFGEEQETQYF.

This rearrangement joins TRBV6-1 to TRBJ1-5; TRBD1 is a possible D gene (6 bases). The CDR3 is made up of 15 amino acids. Germline CDR1 and CDR2: MNHNS and SASEGT. The germline V and J ends were trimmed by 2 bases and 3 bases, with 11 bases remaining between them. CDR3 region: CASSEWAGVNQPQHF. The CDR3 DNA reads as TGTGCCAGCAGTGAATGGGCAGGGGTCAATCAGCCCCAGCATTTT.

This clone has only one observation. The chain uses TRBV19 and TRBJ2-3, with a tentative D call TRBD2 (5 bases). CDR1 is LNHDA, CDR2 SQIVND, per germline (reference sequence). The CDR3 is 15 residues long. Trimming left V 3 bases short and J 5 bases short, with 15 bases between. This CDR3 is CASSMIAIRGDTQYF. The CDR3, as DNA: TGTGCCAGTAGTATGATAGCGATCCGAGGAGATACGCAGTATTTT.

This clone was seen a few times. The chain joins TRBV10-1 to TRBJ1-5; 8 bases map to TRBD1. In germline, CDR1 is WNHNN, CDR2 SYGVQD (reference sequence). The CDR3 is made up of 16 amino acids. The junction had 12 bases not matched to a gene; V was cut back by 7 bases and J by 4 bases. The CDR3 nucleotides are TGCGCCAGCATGATACCCGGGACAGGCGGGAATCAGCCCCAGCATTTT. Translation: CASMIPGTGGNQPQHF.

The chain has TRBV19 and TRBJ1-4, with 12 bases aligning to TRBD1. The CDR3 is 15 residues long. Trimming at V came to 8 bases and at J to 7 bases, leaving 8 bases not matched to a gene. Germline CDR1 and CDR2: LNHDA and SQIVND (reference sequence). The CDR3: CASGNGGQGAEKLFF. The CDR3 DNA reads as TGTGCCAGTGGAAACGGGGGACAGGGGGCTGAAAAACTGTTTTTT.